A selection of T cell receptor beta chains follows, all from one sample in a study of blood T cells in healthy people across ages. TCRdb independently ran MiXCR on the 5' RACE reads; one entry per CDR3 protein. The sample lists 730,000 or so distinct CDR3 sequences; roughly 41% were seen once. The sequenced sample was blood. These receptors all come from a woman in her fifties or sixties in good health. The conserved cysteine and the conserved F or W are not part of the CDR3 here. D genes are given only for firm matches.

CDR3 protein: ASSQDGGQRTEAF
V gene: TRBV4-2
D gene: NA
J gene: TRBJ1-1

CDR3 protein: ASTTGDLTDTQY
V gene: TRBV28
D gene: NA
J gene: TRBJ2-3

CDR3 protein: ASSSRGVGANIQY
V gene: TRBV27
D gene: NA
J gene: TRBJ2-4

CDR3 protein: SASGDRGVINEQY
V gene: TRBV20-1
D gene: TRBD1
J gene: NA

CDR3 protein: SGTVGGRDNEQY
V gene: TRBV29-1
D gene: TRBD2
J gene: TRBJ2-7

CDR3 protein: ASSGTPSRETQY
V gene: TRBV6-2/TRBV6-3
D gene: NA
J gene: TRBJ2-5

CDR3 protein: SAPPQGLVEQY
V gene: TRBV20-1
D gene: NA
J gene: TRBJ2-7

CDR3 protein: ASSRGQGNDNSPLH
V gene: TRBV18
D gene: TRBD1
J gene: TRBJ1-6

CDR3 protein: ARLGQSNQPQH
V gene: TRBV27
D gene: NA
J gene: TRBJ1-5

CDR3 protein: ASSRGSYQPQH
V gene: TRBV3-1
D gene: NA
J gene: TRBJ1-5

CDR3 protein: ASSYDEKGSYGYT
V gene: TRBV6-5
D gene: NA
J gene: TRBJ1-2

CDR3 protein: ASSPEWDRVTDTQY
V gene: TRBV11-2
D gene: TRBD1
J gene: TRBJ2-3

CDR3 protein: ASRTGWWADTQY
V gene: TRBV6-4
D gene: TRBD1
J gene: TRBJ2-3

CDR3 protein: SARDLGPEQY
V gene: TRBV20-1
D gene: NA
J gene: TRBJ2-7

CDR3 protein: ATSTGYPDNEQF
V gene: TRBV15
D gene: NA
J gene: TRBJ2-1

CDR3 protein: SATAGTSEKSEQY
V gene: TRBV20-1
D gene: TRBD2
J gene: TRBJ2-7

CDR3 protein: SAPEGRLLGNSPLH
V gene: TRBV20-1
D gene: NA
J gene: TRBJ1-6

CDR3 protein: ASSPTVPDEQF
V gene: TRBV18
D gene: NA
J gene: TRBJ2-1

CDR3 protein: ASRPTLWNLQEAQY
V gene: TRBV12-3/TRBV12-4
D gene: NA
J gene: TRBJ2-5

CDR3 protein: ASSPGPGLAGGHNEQF
V gene: TRBV7-9
D gene: TRBD2
J gene: TRBJ2-1